Included here is one T cell receptor beta chain sequence, with context. CDR1 MNHEY and CDR2 SMNVEV come from the germline V gene (reference sequence). Germline trimming cut 5 bases from V and 4 bases from J; bases unmatched to any gene: 6. This CDR3 has 15 amino acids. This entry belongs to a study of T-cell reconstitution after alpha-beta-depleted transplantation in children. Unique molecular identifiers were used in preparing the TCRbeta library. TCRdb reanalysed the PCR reads using MiXCR and keeps one entry per CDR3 protein. The table lists 450,000 to 500,000 distinct CDR3 sequences, about an eighth of them singletons, with around 5.8% in the top ten.

The TCR originated in a human donor who donated a stem cell graft to a child with combined immunodeficiency. The V call is TRBV27, the J call TRBJ1-5, with 9 bases matching TRBD1. The sequencing used PBMCs from the stem cell graft donor, collected from the stem cell graft. As DNA, the CDR3 is TGTGCCAGCAGTGCACAGACAGGGGGGAATCAGCCCCAGCATTTT. Protein product: CASSAQTGGNQPQHF.